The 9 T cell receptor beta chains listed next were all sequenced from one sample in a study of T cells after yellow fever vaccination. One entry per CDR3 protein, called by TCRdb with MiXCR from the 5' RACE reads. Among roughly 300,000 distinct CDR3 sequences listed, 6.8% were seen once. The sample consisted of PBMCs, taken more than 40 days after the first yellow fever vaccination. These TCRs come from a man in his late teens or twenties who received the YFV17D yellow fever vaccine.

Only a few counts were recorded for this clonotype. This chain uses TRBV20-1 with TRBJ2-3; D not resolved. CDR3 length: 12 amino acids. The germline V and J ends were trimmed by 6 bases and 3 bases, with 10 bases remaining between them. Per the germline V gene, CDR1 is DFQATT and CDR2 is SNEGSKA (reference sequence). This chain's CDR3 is CSAVRPTDTQYF. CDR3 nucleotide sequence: TGCAGTGCCGTACGACCGACAGATACGCAGTATTTT.

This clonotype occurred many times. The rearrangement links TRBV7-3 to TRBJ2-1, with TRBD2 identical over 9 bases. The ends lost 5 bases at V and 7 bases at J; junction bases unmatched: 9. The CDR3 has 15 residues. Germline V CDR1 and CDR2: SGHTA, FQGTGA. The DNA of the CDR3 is TGTGCCAGCAGCCAGGGGGGCAGCGGGGGGAATGAGCAGTTCTTC. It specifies CASSQGGSGGNEQFF.

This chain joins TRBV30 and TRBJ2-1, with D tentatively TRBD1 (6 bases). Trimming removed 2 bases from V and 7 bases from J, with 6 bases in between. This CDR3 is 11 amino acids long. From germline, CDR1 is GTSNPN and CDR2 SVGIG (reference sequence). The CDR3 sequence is CAWSTGNEQFF. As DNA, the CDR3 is TGTGCCTGGAGTACAGGGAATGAGCAGTTCTTC.

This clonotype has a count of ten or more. This CDR3 reads CASSQDRFGDPSRDEQYF. The CDR3, as DNA: TGCGCCAGCAGCCAAGACAGGTTTGGGGACCCAAGCCGCGACGAGCAGTACTTC. The V gene is TRBV4-3, the J gene TRBJ2-7; D could derive from TRBD1 or TRBD2 (5 bases each). V was shortened by 0 bases and J by 5 bases, with 23 bases between the two germline ends. This CDR3 spans 18 amino acids. CDR1 and CDR2 from the germline V gene are LGHNA and YSLEER.

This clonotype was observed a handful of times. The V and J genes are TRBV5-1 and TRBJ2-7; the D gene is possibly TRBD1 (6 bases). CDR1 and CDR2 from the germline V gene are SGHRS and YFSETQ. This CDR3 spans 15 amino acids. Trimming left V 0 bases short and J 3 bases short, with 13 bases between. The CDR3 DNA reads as TGCGCCAGCAGCTTGGGGGCAGGGGAGTACTACGAGCAGTACGTC. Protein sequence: CASSLGAGEYYEQYV.

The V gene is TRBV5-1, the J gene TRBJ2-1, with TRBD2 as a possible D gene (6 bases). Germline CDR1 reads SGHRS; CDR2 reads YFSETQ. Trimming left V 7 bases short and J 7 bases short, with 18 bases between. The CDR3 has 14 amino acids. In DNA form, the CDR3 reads TGCGCCAGCGCACCGGGGGTTTATATGAATGAGCAGTTCTTC. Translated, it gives CASAPGVYMNEQFF.

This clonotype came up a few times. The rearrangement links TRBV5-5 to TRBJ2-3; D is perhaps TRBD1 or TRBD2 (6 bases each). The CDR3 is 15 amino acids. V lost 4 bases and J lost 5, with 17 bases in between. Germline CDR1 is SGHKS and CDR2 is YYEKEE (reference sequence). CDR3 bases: TGTGCCAGCAGCCCGGGGGCTTTTAGGAGAGATACGCAGTATTTT. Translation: CASSPGAFRRDTQYF.

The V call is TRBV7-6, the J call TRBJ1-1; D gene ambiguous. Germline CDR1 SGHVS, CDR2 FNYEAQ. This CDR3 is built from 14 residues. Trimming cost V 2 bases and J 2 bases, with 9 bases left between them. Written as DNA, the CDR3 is TGTGCCAGCAGCTTAACACCGGCCAACACTGAAGCTTTCTTT. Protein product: CASSLTPANTEAFF.

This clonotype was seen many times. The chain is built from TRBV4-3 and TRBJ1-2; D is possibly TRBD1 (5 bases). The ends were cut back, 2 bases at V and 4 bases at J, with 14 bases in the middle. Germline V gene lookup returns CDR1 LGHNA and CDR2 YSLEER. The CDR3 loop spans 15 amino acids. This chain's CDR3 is CASSQWGYPTYGYTF. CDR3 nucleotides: TGCGCCAGCAGCCAATGGGGCTATCCCACCTATGGCTACACCTTC.